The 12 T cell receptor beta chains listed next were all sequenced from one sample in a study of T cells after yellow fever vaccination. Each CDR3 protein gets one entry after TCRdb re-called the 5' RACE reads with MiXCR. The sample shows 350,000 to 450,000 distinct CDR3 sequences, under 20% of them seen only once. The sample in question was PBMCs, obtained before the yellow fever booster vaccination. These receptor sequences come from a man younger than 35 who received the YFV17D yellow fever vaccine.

In nucleotides, the CDR3 is TGCAGCGCGTACAGGGGACTGAACACCGGGGAGCTGTTTTTT. This codes for CSAYRGLNTGELFF. V is TRBV29-1 and J is TRBJ2-2; the D gene is possibly TRBD1 (7 bases). The CDR3 has 14 residues. V lost 7 bases and J lost 1, with 13 bases in between. CDR1 is SQVTM, CDR2 ANQGSEA, per germline.

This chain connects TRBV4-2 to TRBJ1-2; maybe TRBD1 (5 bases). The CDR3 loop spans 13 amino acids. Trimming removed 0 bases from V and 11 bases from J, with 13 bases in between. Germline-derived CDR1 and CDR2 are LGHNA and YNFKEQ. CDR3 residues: CASSQDSSGGYTF. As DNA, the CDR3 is TGTGCCAGCAGCCAAGACAGTTCGGGGGGTTACACCTTC.

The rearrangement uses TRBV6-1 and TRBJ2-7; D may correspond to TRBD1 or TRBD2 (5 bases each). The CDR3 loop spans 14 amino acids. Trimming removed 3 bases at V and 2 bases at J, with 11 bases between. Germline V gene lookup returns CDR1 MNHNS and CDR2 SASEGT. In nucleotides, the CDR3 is TGTGCCAGCAGTGAGGTTCGGGGACCCTACGAGCAGTACGTC. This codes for CASSEVRGPYEQYV.

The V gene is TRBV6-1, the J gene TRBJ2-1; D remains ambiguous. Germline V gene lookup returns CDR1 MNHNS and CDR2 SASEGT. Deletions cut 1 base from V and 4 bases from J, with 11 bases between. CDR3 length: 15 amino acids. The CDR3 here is CASSEDMGHYNEQFF. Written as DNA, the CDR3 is TGTGCCAGCAGTGAAGATATGGGCCATTACAATGAGCAGTTCTTC.

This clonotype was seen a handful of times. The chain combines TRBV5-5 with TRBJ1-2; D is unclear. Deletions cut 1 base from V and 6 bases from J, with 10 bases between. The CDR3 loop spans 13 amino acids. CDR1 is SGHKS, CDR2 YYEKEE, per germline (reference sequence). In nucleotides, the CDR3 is TGTGCCAGCAGCTTGTCCGGGATGAATGGCTACACCTTC. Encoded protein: CASSLSGMNGYTF. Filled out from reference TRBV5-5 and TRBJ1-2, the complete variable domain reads DAGVTQSPTHLIKTRGQQVTLRCSPISGHKSVSWYQQVLGQGPQFIFQYYEKEERGRGNFPDRFSARQFPNYSSELNVNALLLGDSALYLCASSLSGMNGYTFGSGTRLTVV.

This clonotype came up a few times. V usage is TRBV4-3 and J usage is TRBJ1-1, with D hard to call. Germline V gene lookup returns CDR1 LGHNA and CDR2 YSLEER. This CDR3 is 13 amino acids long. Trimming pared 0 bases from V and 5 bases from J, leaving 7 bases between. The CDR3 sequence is CASSQDFSTEAFF. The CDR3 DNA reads TGCGCCAGCAGCCAAGATTTTTCAACTGAAGCTTTCTTT.

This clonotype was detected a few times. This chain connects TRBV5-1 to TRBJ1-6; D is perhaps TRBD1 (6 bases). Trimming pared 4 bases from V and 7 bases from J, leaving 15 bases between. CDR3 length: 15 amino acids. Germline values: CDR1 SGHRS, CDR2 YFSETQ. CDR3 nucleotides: TGCGCCAGCAGCCACCGGGGGGCCGAAAATTCACCCCTCCACTTT. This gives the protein CASSHRGAENSPLHF.

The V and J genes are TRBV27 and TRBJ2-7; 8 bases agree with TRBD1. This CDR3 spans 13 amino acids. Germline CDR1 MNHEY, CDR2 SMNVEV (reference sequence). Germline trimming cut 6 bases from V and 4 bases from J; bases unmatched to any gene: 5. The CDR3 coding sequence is TGTGCCAGCAGACCGGGACAGGTTTACGAGCAGTACTTC. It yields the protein CASRPGQVYEQYF.

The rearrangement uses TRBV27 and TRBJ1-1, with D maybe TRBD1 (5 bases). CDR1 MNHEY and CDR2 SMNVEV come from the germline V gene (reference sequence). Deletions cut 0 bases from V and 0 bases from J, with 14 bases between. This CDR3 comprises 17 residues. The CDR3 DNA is TGTGCCAGCAGTTTATCGCTTAACGTCAGGGTGAACACTGAAGCTTTCTTT. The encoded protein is CASSLSLNVRVNTEAFF.

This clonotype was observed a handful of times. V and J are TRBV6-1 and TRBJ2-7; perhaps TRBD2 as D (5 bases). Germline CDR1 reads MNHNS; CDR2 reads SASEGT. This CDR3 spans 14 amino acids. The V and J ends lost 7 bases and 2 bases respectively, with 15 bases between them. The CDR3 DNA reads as TGTGCCAGCACCTTATATGCCGGGACCTACGAGCAGTACGTC. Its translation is CASTLYAGTYEQYV.

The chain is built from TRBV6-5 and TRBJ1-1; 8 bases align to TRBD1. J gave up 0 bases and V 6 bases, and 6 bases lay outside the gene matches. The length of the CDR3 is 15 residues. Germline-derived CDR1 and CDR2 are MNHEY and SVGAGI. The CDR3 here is CASSRAGGLNTEAFF. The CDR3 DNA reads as TGTGCCAGCAGCCGAGCAGGGGGCCTGAACACTGAAGCTTTCTTT.

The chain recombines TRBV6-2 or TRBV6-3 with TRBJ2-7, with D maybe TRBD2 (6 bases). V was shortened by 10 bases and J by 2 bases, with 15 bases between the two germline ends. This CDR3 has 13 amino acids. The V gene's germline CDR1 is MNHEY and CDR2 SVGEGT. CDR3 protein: CATNAGRTYEQYF. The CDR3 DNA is TGTGCCACTAACGCGGGACGGACCTACGAGCAGTACTTC.